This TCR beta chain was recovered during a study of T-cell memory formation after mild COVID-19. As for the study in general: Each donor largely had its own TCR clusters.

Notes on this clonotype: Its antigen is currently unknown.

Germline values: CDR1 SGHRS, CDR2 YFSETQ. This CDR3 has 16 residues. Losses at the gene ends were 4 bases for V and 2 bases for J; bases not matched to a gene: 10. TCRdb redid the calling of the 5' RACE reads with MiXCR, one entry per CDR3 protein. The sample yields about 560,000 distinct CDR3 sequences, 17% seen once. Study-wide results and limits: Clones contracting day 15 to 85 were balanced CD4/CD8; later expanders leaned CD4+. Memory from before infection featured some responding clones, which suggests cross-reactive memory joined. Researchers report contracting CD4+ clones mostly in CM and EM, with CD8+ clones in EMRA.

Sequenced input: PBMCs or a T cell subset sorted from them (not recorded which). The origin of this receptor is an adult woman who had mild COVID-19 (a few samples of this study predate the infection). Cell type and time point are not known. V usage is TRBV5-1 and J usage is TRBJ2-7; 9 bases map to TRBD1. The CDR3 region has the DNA TGCGCCAGCAGCAACACCGGGACAGGGCATACCTACGAGCAGTACTTC. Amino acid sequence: CASSNTGTGHTYEQYF.